This T cell receptor beta chain was recovered during a study of chronic HIV infection and antiretroviral therapy. Trimming removed 3 bases at V and 2 bases at J, with 10 bases between. The V gene's germline CDR1 is SNHLY and CDR2 FYNNEI. The CDR3 runs to 14 residues. TCRdb analysed the 5' RACE reads with MiXCR anew, one entry per CDR3 protein. The sample lists around 30,000 distinct CDR3 sequences; about 9.7% were seen once. The gene calls are TRBV2 and TRBJ2-5, with D perhaps matching TRBD2 (5 bases). This TCR came from an adult who had HIV and had not received antiretroviral therapy, or was an uninfected healthy control (not recorded which). Sequencing was carried out using peripheral blood. This CDR3 reads CASSEEALQETQYF. As DNA, the CDR3 is TGTGCCAGCAGTGAGGAGGCTCTACAAGAGACCCAGTACTTC.